These 21 T cell receptor beta chains share one sample of origin, sequenced in a study of blood T cell repertoires in COVID-19 (dated by TCRdb to the early 2020s). The library was obtained by the immunoSEQ multiplex PCR assay. TCRdb took this table from immuneACCESS and kept in-frame rearrangements with V and J called. Such tables lack part of the clones; where checked against another copy, unresolved V genes explain under half of the gap, and the rest is unexplained. The sample data list fewer than 650,000 clones, and 85% to 90% of these were observed just once. The top ten constitute roughly 7.4% of the sample. Material: peripheral blood. Source of these receptors: a woman aged 45-59 years with COVID-19, enrolled during active disease.

Here the CDR3 reads CASTPIGGNYGYTF. CDR3 in DNA: TGTGCCAGCACCCCAATCGGAGGGAACTATGGCTACACCTTC. V is TRBV9 and J is TRBJ1-2; no definite D call. Germline V gives CDR1 SGDLS, CDR2 YYNGEE. The V end was cut by 6 bases, the J end by 2 bases, with 14 bases between. This CDR3 spans 14 amino acids.

The rearrangement uses TRBV27 and TRBJ2-5; 7 nucleotides agree with TRBD2. CDR1 is MNHEY, CDR2 SMNVEV, per germline (reference sequence). The CDR3 runs 16 residues. V lost 5 bases to trimming and J lost 1 base; unmatched junction nucleotides: 10. This CDR3 is CASSRRRLAAQETQYF. The CDR3 region has the DNA TGTGCCAGCAGTCGCCGTAGGCTAGCGGCCCAAGAGACCCAGTACTTC.

The chain recombines TRBV7-8 with TRBJ1-1; weak D call: TRBD1 (6 bases). V dropped 7 bases and J dropped 5 bases, with 29 bases sitting between them. CDR1 is SGHVS, CDR2 FQNEAQ, per germline. The length of the CDR3 is 18 residues. The CDR3 loop is CASTSKRIRQGRDTEAFF. The CDR3 DNA reads TGTGCCAGCACCAGTAAGCGGATCCGCCAGGGGAGGGATACTGAAGCTTTCTTT.

About this clone: Other DNA sequences of this sample code for an identical CDR3. This chain connects TRBV6-1 to TRBJ1-2; D is perhaps TRBD1 (5 bases). The CDR3 has 13 residues. In germline, CDR1 is MNHNS, CDR2 SASEGT. Trimming cost V 1 base and J 5 bases, with 8 bases left between them. CDR3 bases: TGTGCCAGCAGTGAAGAGGGGCTTTATGGCTACACCTTC. Protein product: CASSEEGLYGYTF.

V usage is TRBV4-1 and J usage is TRBJ1-1; TRBD1 might be the D (5 bases). The CDR3 has 15 residues. V lost 2 bases, J lost 5 bases, and 15 bases lay in between. The V gene's germline CDR1 is MGHRA and CDR2 YSYEKL. CDR3 in amino acids: CASSQLWTGGTEAFF. The CDR3 DNA reads TGCGCCAGCAGCCAACTCTGGACGGGGGGGACTGAAGCTTTCTTT.

The V and J genes are TRBV18 and TRBJ1-1; perhaps TRBD1 as D (6 bases). Germline V lookup: CDR1 KGHSH, CDR2 LQKENI. V shed 5 bases and J shed 4 bases, with 17 bases lying between them. The CDR3 has 15 residues. The CDR3 sequence: CASSNNRDRSTEAFF. The DNA for the CDR3 is TGTGCCAGCTCAAACAACAGGGATCGGAGCACTGAAGCTTTCTTT.

This rearrangement joins TRBV4-1 to TRBJ2-1; D gene unclear. Germline assignment: CDR1 MGHRA and CDR2 YSYEKL. Trimming left V 0 bases short and J 0 bases short, with 12 bases between. This CDR3 has 17 amino acids. CDR3 protein: CASSQEGSPSSYNEQFF. DNA of the CDR3: TGCGCCAGCAGCCAAGAAGGTAGCCCCAGCTCCTACAATGAGCAGTTCTTC.

This chain uses TRBV5-1 with TRBJ1-1; 8 bases map to TRBD1. Trimming cost V 0 bases and J 3 bases; bases outside gene matches: 7. Per the germline V gene, CDR1 is SGHRS and CDR2 is YFSETQ. CDR3 length equals 16 residues. CDR3 nucleotide sequence: TGCGCCAGCAGCTTGGTGTATCAGGGGGCCGACACTGAAGCTTTCTTT. This gives the protein CASSLVYQGADTEAFF.

V gene TRBV7-6 combines with J gene TRBJ2-7; the D is unclear. Germline assignment: CDR1 SGHVS and CDR2 FNYEAQ. V lost 0 bases and J lost 4, with 7 bases in between. The CDR3 spans 13 residues. DNA of the CDR3: TGTGCCAGCAGCTTAGCCCCACAATACGAGCAGTACTTC. Protein sequence: CASSLAPQYEQYF. The full variable domain, completed using reference TRBV7-6 and TRBJ2-7, is GAGVSQSPRYKVTKRGQDVALRCDPISGHVSLYWYRQALGQGPEFLTYFNYEAQQDKSGLPNDRFSAERPEGSISTLTIQRTEQRDSAMYRCASSLAPQYEQYFGPGTRLTVT.

The genes are TRBV7-2 and TRBJ2-7; 8 bases map to TRBD2. The CDR3 is 13 amino acids. Losses at the gene ends were 6 bases for V and 3 bases for J; bases not matched to a gene: 4. Germline V lookup: CDR1 SGHTA, CDR2 FQGNSA. In DNA, the CDR3 is TGTGCCAGCAGACCGGGGGGGGGCTACGAGCAGTACTTC. This gives the protein CASRPGGGYEQYF. Full variable domain (remainder filled in from reference TRBV7-2 and TRBJ2-7): GAGVSQSPSNKVTEKGKDVELRCDPISGHTALYWYRQSLGQGLEFLIYFQGNSAPDKSGLPSDRFSAERTGGSVSTLTIQRTQQEDSAVYLCASRPGGGYEQYFGPGTRLTVT.

This CDR3 is CASSFSMAGKGWNQPQHF. CDR3 DNA: TGCGCCAGCAGCTTCTCCATGGCAGGGAAGGGCTGGAATCAGCCCCAGCATTTT. The V and J genes are TRBV10-2 and TRBJ1-5; possible D gene TRBD1, 5 bases. Trimming pared 6 bases from V and 4 bases from J, leaving 25 bases between. The germline gives CDR1 WSHSY, CDR2 SAAADI. The CDR3 spans 18 residues.

V gene TRBV20-1 combines with J gene TRBJ1-1; tentative D call: TRBD1 (5 bases). The CDR3 totals 13 residues. The germline V gene encodes CDR1 DFQATT and CDR2 SNEGSKA (reference sequence). The V end was cut by 3 bases, the J end by 6 bases, with 14 bases between. The CDR3 is CSASSSGFAEAFF. The CDR3 nucleotides are TGCAGTGCTAGTTCGTCAGGGTTTGCTGAAGCTTTCTTT.

The genes are TRBV5-1 and TRBJ1-1; D not resolved. Trimming left V 4 bases short and J 0 bases short, with 16 bases between. This CDR3 comprises 16 residues. CDR1 is SGHRS and CDR2 is YFSETQ in the germline V gene. The CDR3 bases are TGCGCCAGCAGCCCGGGGTCGGGCACCTTGAACACTGAAGCTTTCTTT. Amino acid sequence: CASSPGSGTLNTEAFF.

The chain has TRBV19 and TRBJ1-6; D is undetermined. Trimming took 5 bases from V and 10 from J, leaving 15 bases between them. The CDR3 is 14 amino acids. Looked up from germline, CDR1 is LNHDA and CDR2 is SQIVND (reference sequence). CDR3: CASSVPRVASPLHF. CDR3 DNA: TGTGCCAGTAGTGTCCCCCGGGTTGCATCACCCCTCCACTTT.

This sequence joins TRBV19 and TRBJ1-5; unclear D gene. This CDR3 is 13 amino acids long. Per the germline V gene, CDR1 is LNHDA and CDR2 is SQIVND (reference sequence). V lost 1 base, J lost 4 bases, and 5 bases lay in between. CDR3 in amino acids: CASSIGRNQPQHF. The CDR3 nucleotides read TGTGCCAGTAGTATAGGCAGAAATCAGCCCCAGCATTTT.

This clone has a single count. The genes are TRBV6-5 and TRBJ2-5; no firm D call. The CDR3 has 13 residues. V was cut by 4 bases and J by 2 bases, with 8 bases left in between. Germline CDR1 MNHEY, CDR2 SVGAGI. The CDR3 loop is CASSWSVQETQYF. The CDR3 bases are TGTGCCAGCAGTTGGAGCGTGCAAGAGACCCAGTACTTC.

There are a few counts of this clone. This chain joins TRBV5-6 and TRBJ2-3; D is uncertain. This CDR3 has 14 amino acids. V lost 0 bases, J lost 6 bases, and 11 bases lay in between. CDR1 is SGHDT, CDR2 YYEEEE, per germline. CDR3 sequence reads: CASSLVGARDTQYF. CDR3 nucleotides: TGTGCCAGCAGCTTGGTCGGAGCCCGGGATACGCAGTATTTT.

The chain couples TRBV28 to TRBJ2-5; the D gene is possibly TRBD1 (6 bases). Germline V gene data show CDR1 as MDHEN and CDR2 as SYDVKM. The CDR3 length is 15 residues. V gave up 6 bases and J gave up 5 bases, with 19 bases separating them. Here the CDR3 DNA reads TGTGCCAGCAGCTTCTCCGGGACACCGGAGGAGACCCAGTACTTC. Translation: CASSFSGTPEETQYF.

This clone was seen just once. The chain employs TRBV19 and TRBJ1-5; no definite D call. Germline lookup yields CDR1 LNHDA and CDR2 SQIVND (reference sequence). Trimming left V 4 bases short and J 3 bases short, with 13 bases between. CDR3 length equals 15 residues. The CDR3 reads CASSTPRVDNQPQHF. The DNA of the CDR3 is TGTGCCAGTAGTACCCCCCGGGTAGACAATCAGCCCCAGCATTTT.

The V gene is TRBV19, the J gene TRBJ2-2, with TRBD1 matching over 7 bases. J gave up 0 bases and V 3 bases, and 19 bases lay outside the gene matches. CDR1 LNHDA and CDR2 SQIVND come from the germline V gene (reference sequence). This CDR3 has 21 amino acids. The CDR3 loop is CASSIGKGQVTLQSNTGELFF. CDR3 DNA sequence: TGTGCCAGTAGTATTGGGAAAGGACAGGTGACCCTCCAATCGAACACCGGGGAGCTGTTTTTT.

The chain uses TRBV3-1 (or the pseudogene TRBV3-2) and TRBJ2-1; no firm D call. This CDR3 comprises 18 residues. Per the germline V gene, CDR1 is LGHDT and CDR2 is YNNKEL (reference sequence). Trimming took 0 bases from V and 5 from J, leaving 20 bases between them. This CDR3 reads CASSQDWRGVSHHNEQFF. As DNA, the CDR3 is TGTGCCAGCAGCCAAGATTGGCGTGGAGTCAGCCACCACAATGAGCAGTTCTTC.